These T cell receptor beta chains were read from a single sample in a study of T cell responses to AZD1222 COVID-19 vaccine. Profiling relied on immunoSEQ multiplex PCR, and the TCRdb table lists in-frame clones only, not all of them. The table has tens of thousands of clones, roughly 82% seen once. The sequencing used peripheral blood, collected on day 0 of AZD1222 vaccination. The receptor set was obtained from an adult in good health. Both conserved end residues are part of each CDR3. D genes are given only for firm matches. Clone size appears in some rows only: once, few, many, or a class for an expanded clone.

V gene,D gene,clone size,CDR3 length,J gene,CDR3 DNA,CDR3 protein
TRBV2,TRBD2,NA,15,TRBJ2-7,TGTGCCAGCAACCCTAGCGGGGGGGCCTCCTACGAGCAGTACTTC,CASNPSGGASYEQYF
TRBV7-2,NA,NA,14,TRBJ1-1,TGTGCCAGCAGCTTAAGACAGACCCCGACTGAAGCTTTCTTT,CASSLRQTPTEAFF
TRBV6-5,NA,NA,13,TRBJ1-1,TGTGCCAGCATTGGGACATCCAGGGCTGAAGCTTTCTTT,CASIGTSRAEAFF
TRBV11-2,TRBD2,NA,19,TRBJ2-1,TGTGCCAGCAGGGGTCCGGGACTAGCGGGGGGTGGGTCCTACAATGAGCAGTTCTTC,CASRGPGLAGGGSYNEQFF
TRBV5-1,NA,few,15,TRBJ1-2,TGCGCCAGCAGCTTGGTCCTCGGCGCCGGGGTGGGCTACACCTTC,CASSLVLGAGVGYTF
TRBV18,TRBD1,NA,15,TRBJ2-5,TGTGCCAGCTCCCCCGGGACAGGGTCCCAAGAGACCCAGTACTTC,CASSPGTGSQETQYF
TRBV6-4,NA,NA,13,TRBJ2-2,TGTGCCAGCAGTGAGGGGAACACCGGGGAGCTGTTTTTT,CASSEGNTGELFF
TRBV7-6,TRBD2,NA,16,TRBJ2-7,TGTGCCAGCAGCTCCCCTTTAGCGGGAGGTTCAAACGAGCAGTACTTC,CASSSPLAGGSNEQYF
TRBV2,TRBD1,NA,16,TRBJ1-5,TGTGCCAGCAGTTCCAGGACAGGGGTTAGCAATCAGCCCCAGCATTTT,CASSSRTGVSNQPQHF
TRBV6-5,TRBD1,NA,13,TRBJ1-4,TGTGCCAGCAGGGGGACAGCTAATGAAAAACTGTTTTTT,CASRGTANEKLFF
TRBV10-1,NA,few,13,TRBJ2-7,TGCGCCAGCAGTGAAGATCCTGGGTACGAGCAGTACTTC,CASSEDPGYEQYF
TRBV7-6,TRBD2,few,15,TRBJ2-3,TGTGCCAGCAGGGGACTAGCGGGGGGAACAGATACGCAGTATTTT,CASRGLAGGTDTQYF
TRBV5-1,NA,NA,15,TRBJ1-2,TGCGCCAGCCGTCCCTACAGGGCCACGGAGGGTGGCTACACCTTC,CASRPYRATEGGYTF
TRBV13,NA,once,15,TRBJ2-7,TGTGCCAGCAGCTTATCAGGGGCAGGGGTCAACGAGCAGTACTTC,CASSLSGAGVNEQYF
TRBV5-4,NA,few,13,TRBJ2-5,TGTGCCAGCAGCTTAGGGACACCTGAGACCCAGTACTTC,CASSLGTPETQYF
TRBV9,TRBD1,NA,16,TRBJ1-6,TGTGCCAGCAGCGTAGGAGACAGGGCTAATAATTCACCCCTCCACTTT,CASSVGDRANNSPLHF
TRBV11-2,TRBD1,NA,15,TRBJ2-7,TGTGCCAGCAGCTTAAATGGGGACAGTAATAACGAGCAGTACTTC,CASSLNGDSNNEQYF
TRBV18,TRBD1,few,17,TRBJ1-1,TGTGCCAGCTCGTCGTCGACAGGGGTCCGTTTGAACACTGAAGCTTTCTTT,CASSSSTGVRLNTEAFF
TRBV25-1,NA,NA,15,TRBJ2-5,TGTGCCAGCAGTGACCGCGTAGGGGGCCAAGAGACCCAGTACTTC,CASSDRVGGQETQYF
TRBV5-1,TRBD2,NA,15,TRBJ2-2,TGCGCCAGCAGCCAAAGCGGGGGGTACACCGGGGAGCTGTTTTTT,CASSQSGGYTGELFF
TRBV6-5,NA,NA,15,TRBJ1-3,TGTGCCAGCAGTTACTCAGGCAGGGGTGGAAACACCATATATTTT,CASSYSGRGGNTIYF
TRBV2,NA,NA,12,TRBJ1-1,TGTGCCAGCATTACGTACTACACTGAAGCTTTCTTT,CASITYYTEAFF
TRBV3-1/TRBV3-2,NA,NA,14,TRBJ1-1,TGTGCCAGCAGCCAACGGGGCGGGGACACTGAAGCTTTCTTT,CASSQRGGDTEAFF
TRBV3-1/TRBV3-2,TRBD2,NA,17,TRBJ2-1,TGTGCCAGCAGCCGGGCGGGGCCTAGCGGGAGGGACAATGAGCAGTTCTTC,CASSRAGPSGRDNEQFF
TRBV5-5,NA,once,15,TRBJ1-5,TGTGCCAGCAGCTTGGGGGCGCGGCTCAATCAGCCCCAGCATTTT,CASSLGARLNQPQHF
TRBV5-1,TRBD2,few,15,TRBJ2-7,TGCGCCAGCAGCGCCTCTAGCGGTCTTTCCTACGAGCAGTACTTC,CASSASSGLSYEQYF
TRBV7-9,NA,NA,15,TRBJ2-3,TGTGCCAGCAGCTTAGATCGGGGGTTGGCAGATACGCAGTATTTT,CASSLDRGLADTQYF
TRBV6-5,TRBD1,NA,15,TRBJ1-2,TGTGCCAGCAGCCCGGGACAGGGAGGTTACTATGGCTACACCTTC,CASSPGQGGYYGYTF
TRBV5-6,NA,NA,15,TRBJ1-6,TGTGCCAGCAGGCCCCAAGGGGCCGATAATTCACCCCTCCACTTT,CASRPQGADNSPLHF
TRBV28,TRBD1,NA,15,TRBJ1-4,TGTGCCAGCAGTACCTCAGGGGGCGCTGCTGAAAAACTGTTTTTT,CASSTSGGAAEKLFF